Below, one TCR beta chain is given with its context. Participant age was roughly 18 to 95 years, and participants resided in 24 US areas. This CDR3 comprises 17 residues. V was pared by 1 base and J by 1 base, with 16 bases between. The germline gives CDR1 LGHDT, CDR2 YNNKEL (reference sequence). This sample stems from a study of blood T cell repertoires in COVID-19. In the study overall: COVID-19 samples, acute and convalescent, were from the United States, Italy and Spain. PBMCs, B-cell-depleted T cells, or T cells were the source of the cDNA or gDNA that made up the material.

Original methodology: Nucleated cell counts were estimated from reference gene primer amplification. Profiling relied on immunoSEQ multiplex PCR, and the TCRdb table lists in-frame clones only, not all of them. That table is the source of V, J and clone size, and D and trimming were worked out from the DNA. The sample lists 340,000 or so clones, roughly 85% occurring once. J is TRBJ1-2 and V is TRBV3-1 (or the pseudogene TRBV3-2); D is unclear. The receptor was isolated from a woman aged 35 to 49 with acute COVID-19. The material sequenced was PBMCs or T cells enriched from blood (not recorded which). As DNA, the CDR3 is TGTGCCAGCAGCCAAGGTGAAACACGCAGATTTAACTATGGCTACACCTTC. It translates to CASSQGETRRFNYGYTF.